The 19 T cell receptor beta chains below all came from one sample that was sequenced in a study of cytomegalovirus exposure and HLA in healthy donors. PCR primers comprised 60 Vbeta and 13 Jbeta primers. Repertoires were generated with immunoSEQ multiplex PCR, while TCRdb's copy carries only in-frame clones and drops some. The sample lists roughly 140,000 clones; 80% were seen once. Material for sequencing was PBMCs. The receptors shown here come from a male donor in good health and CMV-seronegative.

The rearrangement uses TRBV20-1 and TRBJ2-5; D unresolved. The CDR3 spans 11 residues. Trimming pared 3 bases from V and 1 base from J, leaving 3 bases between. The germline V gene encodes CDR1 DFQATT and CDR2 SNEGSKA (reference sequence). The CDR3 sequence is CSASSQETQYF. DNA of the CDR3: TGCAGTGCTAGCTCCCAAGAGACCCAGTACTTC.

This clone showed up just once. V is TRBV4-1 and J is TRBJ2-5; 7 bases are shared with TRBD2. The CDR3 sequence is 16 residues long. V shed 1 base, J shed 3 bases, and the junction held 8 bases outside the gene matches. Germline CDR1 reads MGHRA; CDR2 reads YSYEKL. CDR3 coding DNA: TGCGCCAGCAGCCAAGTCGAGGGCGGGGGAGAAGAGACCCAGTACTTC. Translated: CASSQVEGGGEETQYF.

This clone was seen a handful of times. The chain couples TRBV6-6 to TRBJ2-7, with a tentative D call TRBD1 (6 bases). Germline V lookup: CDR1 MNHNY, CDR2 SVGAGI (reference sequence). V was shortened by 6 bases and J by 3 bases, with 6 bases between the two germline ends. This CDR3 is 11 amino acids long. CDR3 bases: TGTGCCAGCAGGGGACACTACGAGCAGTACTTC. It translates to CASRGHYEQYF.

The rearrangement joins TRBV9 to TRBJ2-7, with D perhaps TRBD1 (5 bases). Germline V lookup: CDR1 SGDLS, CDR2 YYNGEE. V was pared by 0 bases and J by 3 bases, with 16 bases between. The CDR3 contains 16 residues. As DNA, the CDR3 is TGTGCCAGCAGCGTAGCCGTAGGGGCCTACGGCTACGAGCAGTACTTC. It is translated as CASSVAVGAYGYEQYF. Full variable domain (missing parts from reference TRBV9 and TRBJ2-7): DSGVTQTPKHLITATGQRVTLRCSPRSGDLSVYWYQQSLDQGLQFLIQYYNGEERAKGNILERFSAQQFPDLHSELNLSSLELGDSALYFCASSVAVGAYGYEQYFGPGTRLTVT.

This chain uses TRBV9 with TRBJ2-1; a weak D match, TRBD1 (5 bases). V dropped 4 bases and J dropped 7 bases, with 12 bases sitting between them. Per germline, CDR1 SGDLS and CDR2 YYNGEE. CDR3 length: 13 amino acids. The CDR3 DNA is TGTGCCAGCAGCCGCGACAGAAATAATGAGCAGTTCTTC. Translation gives CASSRDRNNEQFF.

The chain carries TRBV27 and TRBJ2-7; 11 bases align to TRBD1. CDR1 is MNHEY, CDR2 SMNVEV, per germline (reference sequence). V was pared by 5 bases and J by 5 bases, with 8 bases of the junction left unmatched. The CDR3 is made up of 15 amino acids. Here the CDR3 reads CASSVTGTGGNEQYF. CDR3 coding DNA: TGTGCCAGCAGTGTGACCGGGACAGGGGGAAACGAGCAGTACTTC.

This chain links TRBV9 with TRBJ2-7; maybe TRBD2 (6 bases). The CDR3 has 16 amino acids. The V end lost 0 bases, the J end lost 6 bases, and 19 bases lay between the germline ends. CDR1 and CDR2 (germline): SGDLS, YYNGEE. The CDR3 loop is CASSVVGGRLSREQYF. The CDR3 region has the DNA TGTGCCAGCAGCGTAGTGGGGGGTCGCCTAAGTCGCGAGCAGTACTTC.

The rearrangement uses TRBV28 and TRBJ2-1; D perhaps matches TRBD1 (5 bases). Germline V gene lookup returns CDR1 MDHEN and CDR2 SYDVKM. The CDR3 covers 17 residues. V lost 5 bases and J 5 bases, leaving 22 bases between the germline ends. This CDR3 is CASSRTGWAGYHNEQFF. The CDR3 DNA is TGTGCCAGCAGTCGAACAGGATGGGCAGGGTACCACAATGAGCAGTTCTTC.

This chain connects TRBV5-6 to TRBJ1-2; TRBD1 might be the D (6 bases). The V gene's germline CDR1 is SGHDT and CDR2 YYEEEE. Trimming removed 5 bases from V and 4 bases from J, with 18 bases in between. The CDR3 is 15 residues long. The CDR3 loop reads CASSAGTPFSYGYTF. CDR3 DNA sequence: TGTGCCAGCAGTGCCGGGACACCCTTTTCCTATGGCTACACCTTC. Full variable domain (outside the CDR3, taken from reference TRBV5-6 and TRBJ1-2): DAGVTQSPTHLIKTRGQQVTLRCSPKSGHDTVSWYQQALGQGPQFIFQYYEEEERQRGNFPDRFSGHQFPNYSSELNVNALLLGDSALYLCASSAGTPFSYGYTFGSGTRLTVV.

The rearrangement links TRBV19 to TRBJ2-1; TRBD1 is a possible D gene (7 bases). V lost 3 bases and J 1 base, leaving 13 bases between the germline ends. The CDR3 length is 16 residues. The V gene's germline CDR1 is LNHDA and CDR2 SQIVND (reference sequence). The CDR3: CASSMEGARSYNEQFF. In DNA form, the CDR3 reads TGTGCCAGTAGTATGGAGGGGGCTAGATCCTACAATGAGCAGTTCTTC.

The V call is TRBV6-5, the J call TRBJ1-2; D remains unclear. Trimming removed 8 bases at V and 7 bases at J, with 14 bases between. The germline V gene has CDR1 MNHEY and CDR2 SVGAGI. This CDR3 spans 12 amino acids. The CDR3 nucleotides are TGTGCCAGCGGGCAGAGCAAATCTGGCTACACCTTC. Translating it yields CASGQSKSGYTF.

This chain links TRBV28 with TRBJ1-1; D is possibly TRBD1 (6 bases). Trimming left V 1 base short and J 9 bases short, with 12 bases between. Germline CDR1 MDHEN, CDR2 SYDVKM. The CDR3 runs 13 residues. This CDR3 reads CASSLYGTTQAFF. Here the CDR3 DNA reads TGTGCCAGCAGTTTATACGGGACAACCCAAGCTTTCTTT.

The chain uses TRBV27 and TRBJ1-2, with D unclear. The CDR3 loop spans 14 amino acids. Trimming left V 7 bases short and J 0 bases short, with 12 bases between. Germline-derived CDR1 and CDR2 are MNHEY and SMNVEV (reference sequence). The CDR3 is CASKFVDSNYGYTF. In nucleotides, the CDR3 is TGTGCCAGCAAGTTCGTAGATTCTAACTATGGCTACACCTTC.

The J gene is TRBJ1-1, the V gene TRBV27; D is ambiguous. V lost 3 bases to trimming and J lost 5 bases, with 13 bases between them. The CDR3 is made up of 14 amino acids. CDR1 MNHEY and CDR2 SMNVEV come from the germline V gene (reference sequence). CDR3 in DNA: TGTGCCAGCAGTTTTTTGGGAGGGCGGACTGAAGCTTTCTTT. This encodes CASSFLGGRTEAFF.

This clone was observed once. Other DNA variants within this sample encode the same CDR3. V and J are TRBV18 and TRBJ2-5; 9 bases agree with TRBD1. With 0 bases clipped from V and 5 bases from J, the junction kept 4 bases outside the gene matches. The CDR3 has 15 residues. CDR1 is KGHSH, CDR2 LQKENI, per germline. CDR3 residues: CASSPPGQGGETQYF. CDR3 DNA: TGTGCCAGCTCACCACCGGGACAGGGAGGGGAGACCCAGTACTTC.

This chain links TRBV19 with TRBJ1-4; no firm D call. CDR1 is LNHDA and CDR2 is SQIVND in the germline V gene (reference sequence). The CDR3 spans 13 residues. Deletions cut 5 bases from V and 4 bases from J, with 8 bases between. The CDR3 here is CASSDQVNEKLFF. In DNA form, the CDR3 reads TGTGCCAGTAGTGACCAGGTTAATGAAAAACTGTTTTTT. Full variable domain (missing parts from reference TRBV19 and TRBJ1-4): DGGITQSPKYLFRKEGQNVTLSCEQNLNHDAMYWYRQDPGQGLRLIYYSQIVNDFQKGDIAEGYSVSREKKESFPLTVTSAQKNPTAFYLCASSDQVNEKLFFGSGTQLSVL.

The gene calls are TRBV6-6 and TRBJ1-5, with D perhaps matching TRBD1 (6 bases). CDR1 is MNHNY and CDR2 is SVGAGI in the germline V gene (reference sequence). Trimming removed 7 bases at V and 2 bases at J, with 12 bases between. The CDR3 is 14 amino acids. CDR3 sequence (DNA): TGTGCCAGCACCACGAGGACAGGCAATCAGCCCCAGCATTTT. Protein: CASTTRTGNQPQHF.

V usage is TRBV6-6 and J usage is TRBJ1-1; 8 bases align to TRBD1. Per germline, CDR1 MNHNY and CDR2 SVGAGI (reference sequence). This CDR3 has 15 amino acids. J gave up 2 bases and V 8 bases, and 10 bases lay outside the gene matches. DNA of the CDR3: TGTGCCAGCTTTGGGGGAGCAGGGGGCAACACTGAAGCTTTCTTT. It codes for CASFGGAGGNTEAFF.

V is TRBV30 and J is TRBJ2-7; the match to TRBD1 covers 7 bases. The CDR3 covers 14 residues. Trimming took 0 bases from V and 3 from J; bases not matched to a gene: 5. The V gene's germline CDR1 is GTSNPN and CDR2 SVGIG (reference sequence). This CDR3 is CAWSVKDRFYEQYF. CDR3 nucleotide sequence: TGTGCCTGGAGTGTAAAGGACAGGTTCTACGAGCAGTACTTC.